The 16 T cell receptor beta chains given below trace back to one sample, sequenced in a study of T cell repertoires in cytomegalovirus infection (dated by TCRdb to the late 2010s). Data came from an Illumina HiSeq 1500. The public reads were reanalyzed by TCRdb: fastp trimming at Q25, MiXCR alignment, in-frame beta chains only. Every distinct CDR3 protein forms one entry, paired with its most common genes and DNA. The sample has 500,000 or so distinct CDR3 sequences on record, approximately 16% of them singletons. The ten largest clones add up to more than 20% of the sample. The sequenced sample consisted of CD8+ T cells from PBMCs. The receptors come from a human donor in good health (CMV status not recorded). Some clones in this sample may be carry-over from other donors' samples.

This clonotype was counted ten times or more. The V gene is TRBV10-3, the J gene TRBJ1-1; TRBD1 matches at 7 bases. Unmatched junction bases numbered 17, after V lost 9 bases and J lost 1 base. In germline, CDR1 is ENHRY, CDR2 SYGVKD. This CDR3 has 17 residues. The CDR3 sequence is CAISKGGPGQPNTEAFF. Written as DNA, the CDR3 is TGTGCCATATCAAAGGGGGGGCCGGGACAGCCGAACACTGAAGCTTTCTTT.

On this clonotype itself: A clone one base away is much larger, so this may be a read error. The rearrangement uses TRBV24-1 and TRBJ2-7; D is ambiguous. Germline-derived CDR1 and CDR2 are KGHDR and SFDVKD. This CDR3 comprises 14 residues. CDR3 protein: CATSDRTSIYVQYF. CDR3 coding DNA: TGTGCCACCAGTGACAGAACATCAATCTACGTGCAGTACTTC.

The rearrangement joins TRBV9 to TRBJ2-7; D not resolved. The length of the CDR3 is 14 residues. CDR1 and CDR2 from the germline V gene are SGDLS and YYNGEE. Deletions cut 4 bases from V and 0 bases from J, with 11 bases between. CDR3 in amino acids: CASSPRPSSYEQYF. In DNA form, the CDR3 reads TGTGCCAGCAGCCCTCGACCGTCCTCCTACGAGCAGTACTTC.

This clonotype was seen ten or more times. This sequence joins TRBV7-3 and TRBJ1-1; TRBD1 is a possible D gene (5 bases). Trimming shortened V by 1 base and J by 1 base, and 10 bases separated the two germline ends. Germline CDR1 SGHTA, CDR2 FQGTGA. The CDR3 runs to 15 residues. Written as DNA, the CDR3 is TGTGCCAGCAGCTTAAACGCAGGGAGGAACACTGAAGCTTTCTTT. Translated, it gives CASSLNAGRNTEAFF. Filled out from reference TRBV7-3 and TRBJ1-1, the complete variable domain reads GAGVSQTPSNKVTEKGKYVELRCDPISGHTALYWYRQSLGQGPEFLIYFQGTGAADDSGLPNDRFFAVRPEGSVSTLKIQRTERGDSAVYLCASSLNAGRNTEAFFGQGTRLTVV.

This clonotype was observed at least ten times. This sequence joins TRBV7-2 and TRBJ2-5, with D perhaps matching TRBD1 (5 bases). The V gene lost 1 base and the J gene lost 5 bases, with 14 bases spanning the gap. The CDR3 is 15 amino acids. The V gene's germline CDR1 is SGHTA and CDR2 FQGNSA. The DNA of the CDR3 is TGTGCCAGCAGCTTAGTTTCGATGGGGCTGGAGACCCAGTACTTC. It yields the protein CASSLVSMGLETQYF.

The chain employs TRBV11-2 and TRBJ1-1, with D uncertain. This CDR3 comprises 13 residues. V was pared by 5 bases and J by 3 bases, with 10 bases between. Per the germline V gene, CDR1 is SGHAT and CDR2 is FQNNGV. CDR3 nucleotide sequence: TGTGCCAGCAGCCCCCGCCAGGACACTGAAGCTTTCTTT. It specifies CASSPRQDTEAFF.

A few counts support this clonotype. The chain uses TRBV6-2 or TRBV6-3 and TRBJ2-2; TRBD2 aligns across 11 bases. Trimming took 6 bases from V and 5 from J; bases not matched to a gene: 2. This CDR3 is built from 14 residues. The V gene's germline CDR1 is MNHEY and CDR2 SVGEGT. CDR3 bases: TGTGCCAGCAGCCGGACTAGCGGGACCGGGGAGCTGTTTTTT. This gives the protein CASSRTSGTGELFF.

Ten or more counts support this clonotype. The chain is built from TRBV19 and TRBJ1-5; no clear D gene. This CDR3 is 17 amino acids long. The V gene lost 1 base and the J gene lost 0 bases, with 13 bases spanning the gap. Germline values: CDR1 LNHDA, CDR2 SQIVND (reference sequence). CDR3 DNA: TGTGCCAGTAGTATAGGGGTAGGCCGGCATAGCAATCAGCCCCAGCATTTT. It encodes CASSIGVGRHSNQPQHF. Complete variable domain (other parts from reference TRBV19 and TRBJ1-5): DGGITQSPKYLFRKEGQNVTLSCEQNLNHDAMYWYRQDPGQGLRLIYYSQIVNDFQKGDIAEGYSVSREKKESFPLTVTSAQKNPTAFYLCASSIGVGRHSNQPQHFGDGTRLSIL.

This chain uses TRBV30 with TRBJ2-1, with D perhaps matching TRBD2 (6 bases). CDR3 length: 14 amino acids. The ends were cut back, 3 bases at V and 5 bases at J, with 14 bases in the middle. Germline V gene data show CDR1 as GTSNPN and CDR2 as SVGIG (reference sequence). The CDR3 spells CAWSVVGSNNEQFF. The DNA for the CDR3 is TGTGCCTGGAGCGTAGTCGGGAGCAACAATGAGCAGTTCTTC.

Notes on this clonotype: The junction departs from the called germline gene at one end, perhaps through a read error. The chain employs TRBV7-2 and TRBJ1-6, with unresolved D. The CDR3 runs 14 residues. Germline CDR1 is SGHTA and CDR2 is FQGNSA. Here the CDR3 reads CASSLKRKNSPLHF. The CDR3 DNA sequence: TGTGCAAGCAGCTTAAAACGGAAGAATTCACCCCTCCACTTT.

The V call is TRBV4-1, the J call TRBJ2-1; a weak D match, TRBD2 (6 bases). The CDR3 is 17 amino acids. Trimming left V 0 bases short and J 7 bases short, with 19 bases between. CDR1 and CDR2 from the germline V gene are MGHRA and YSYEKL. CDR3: CASSQDSGLRPGNEQFF. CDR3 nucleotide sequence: TGCGCCAGCAGCCAAGATTCGGGACTCCGCCCTGGTAATGAGCAGTTCTTC.

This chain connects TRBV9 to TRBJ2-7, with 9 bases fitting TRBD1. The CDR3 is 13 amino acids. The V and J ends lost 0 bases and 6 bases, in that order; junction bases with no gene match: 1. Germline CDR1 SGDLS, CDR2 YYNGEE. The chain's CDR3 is CASSVGDRAEQYF. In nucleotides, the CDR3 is TGTGCCAGCAGCGTAGGGGACAGGGCCGAGCAGTACTTC.

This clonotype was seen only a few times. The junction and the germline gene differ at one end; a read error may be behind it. The CDR3 here is CASSSSHSPPGTSGYEQYF. The CDR3 DNA reads TGTGCTAGCAGCTCTAGCCACTCGCCTCCCGGGACTAGCGGCTACGAGCAGTACTTC. The gene calls are TRBV7-7 and TRBJ2-7, with 11 bases lining up with TRBD2. CDR3 length: 19 residues. The germline V gene encodes CDR1 SSHAT and CDR2 FNYEAQ (reference sequence).

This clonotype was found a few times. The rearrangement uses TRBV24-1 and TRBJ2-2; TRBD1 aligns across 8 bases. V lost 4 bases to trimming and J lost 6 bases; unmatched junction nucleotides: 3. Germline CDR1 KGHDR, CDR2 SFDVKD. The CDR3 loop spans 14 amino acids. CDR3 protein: CATSDDRGPGELFF. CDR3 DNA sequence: TGTGCCACCAGTGACGACAGGGGCCCCGGGGAGCTGTTTTTT.

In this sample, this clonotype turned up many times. CDR3 sequence: CSAAGLAAPSSYNEQFF. Here the CDR3 DNA reads TGCAGCGCCGCCGGACTAGCGGCGCCGAGCTCCTACAATGAGCAGTTCTTC. This chain connects TRBV29-1 to TRBJ2-1, with TRBD2 matching over 10 bases. The trim removed 7 bases at V and 0 bases at J, leaving 12 bases unmatched. The CDR3 contains 17 residues. Germline V gene data show CDR1 as SQVTM and CDR2 as ANQGSEA.

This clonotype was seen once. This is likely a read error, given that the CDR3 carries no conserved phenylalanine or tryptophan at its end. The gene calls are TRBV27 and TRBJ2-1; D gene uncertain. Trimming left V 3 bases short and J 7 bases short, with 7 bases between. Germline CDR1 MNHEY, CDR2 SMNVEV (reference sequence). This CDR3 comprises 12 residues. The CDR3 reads CASSFSRNEQFY. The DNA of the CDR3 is TGTGCCAGCAGTTTCTCCAGGAATGAGCAGTTCTAC.